The rows below give T cell receptor beta chains drawn from one sample of a study of Graves' ophthalmopathy and Graves' hyperthyroidism. TCRdb redid the calling of the multiplex PCR reads with MiXCR, one entry per CDR3 protein. The sample has some 1.1 million distinct CDR3 sequences, about 36% seen once; the top ten hold 11%. Source material: peripheral blood or thyroid tissue (not recorded which). The receptors were sampled from an adult man with Graves' hyperthyroidism. The conserved cysteine and the conserved F or W are not part of the CDR3 here.

ASSPSTRYSNQPQH	TRBV12-3/TRBV12-4	TRBJ1-5
ASTQRGRKAMNTEAF	TRBV7-8	TRBJ1-1
ASSYAGETTGEAF	TRBV6-6	TRBJ1-1
ASIGTGNTGELF	TRBV12-3/TRBV12-4	TRBJ2-2
ASSPNHAYEQY	TRBV12-3/TRBV12-4	TRBJ2-7
SGMDRLYGYT	TRBV29-1	TRBJ1-2
SVFAGEGYGYT	TRBV29-1	TRBJ1-2
ASRRRTRTQETQY	TRBV12-3/TRBV12-4	TRBJ2-5
ASPGQGAKPQH	TRBV25-1	TRBJ1-5
ASSAHRGRFPTGANVLT	TRBV11-2	TRBJ2-6
ASRTLDRGRDEQY	TRBV25-1	.
SVPNQGNTDTQY	TRBV29-1	TRBJ2-3
ASSYSRDRVSEQY	TRBV6-6	TRBJ2-7
ASSIAGVNNQPQH	TRBV7-8	TRBJ1-5
SARTVSSPLH	TRBV20-1	TRBJ1-6
ASSSGQPSEQY	TRBV12-3/TRBV12-4	TRBJ2-7
ASSGQGVGAEAF	TRBV9	TRBJ1-1
SARGAGAGNTIY	TRBV20-1	TRBJ1-3
ASSEGSRANEKLF	TRBV2	TRBJ1-4
ASSSGTSGPYEQY	TRBV5-1	TRBJ2-7
SAWDRVGSGANVLT	TRBV29-1	TRBJ2-6
ASFDRLGPYGYT	TRBV25-1	TRBJ1-2
ASSQVLGGSGTEAF	TRBV4-3	TRBJ1-1
ASSQGTPSYEQY	TRBV14	TRBJ2-7
ASRYQPASNQPQH	TRBV10-3	TRBJ1-5
ASRYQTGGGEQY	TRBV5-8	TRBJ2-7
ASSSVTLSYEQY	TRBV5-6	TRBJ2-7
ASSSQAGSETQY	TRBV7-9	TRBJ2-5
ASQLGGNSNQPQH	TRBV6-6	TRBJ1-5
ASKPGTEGEQY	TRBV5-1	TRBJ2-7
ASSLGWQSEQY	TRBV13	TRBJ2-7
SASFRSSYEQY	TRBV20-1	TRBJ2-7
ASNTRASGANVLT	TRBV6-5	TRBJ2-6
ASSVQGATIY	TRBV7-3	TRBJ1-3
ASSFQVGVGELF	TRBV25-1	TRBJ2-2
SAHNRGTEAF	TRBV20-1	TRBJ1-1
ATSVGGEQPQH	TRBV15	TRBJ1-5
ASSLTFGFVGNTIY	TRBV7-8	TRBJ1-3
SVAGGTSGAF	TRBV29-1	TRBJ1-1
SVAGTGTSSGNTIY	TRBV29-1	TRBJ1-3
ASSLERASNYGYT	TRBV7-2	TRBJ1-2
ASSLDGGWYQETQY	TRBV7-9	TRBJ2-5
AIRQGAGAEAF	TRBV10-3	TRBJ1-1